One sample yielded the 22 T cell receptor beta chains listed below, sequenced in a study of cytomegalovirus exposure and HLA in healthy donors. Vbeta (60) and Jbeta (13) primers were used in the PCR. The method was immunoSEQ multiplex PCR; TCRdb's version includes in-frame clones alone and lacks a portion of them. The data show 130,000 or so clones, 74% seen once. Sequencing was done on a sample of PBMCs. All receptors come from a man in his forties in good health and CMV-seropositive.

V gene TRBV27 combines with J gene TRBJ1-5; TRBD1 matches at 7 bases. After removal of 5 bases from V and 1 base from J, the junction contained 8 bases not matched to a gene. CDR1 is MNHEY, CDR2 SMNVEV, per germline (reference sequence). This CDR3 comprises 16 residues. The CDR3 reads CASSKSMTGSNQPQHF. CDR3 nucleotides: TGTGCCAGCAGTAAAAGCATGACAGGGAGCAATCAGCCCCAGCATTTT.

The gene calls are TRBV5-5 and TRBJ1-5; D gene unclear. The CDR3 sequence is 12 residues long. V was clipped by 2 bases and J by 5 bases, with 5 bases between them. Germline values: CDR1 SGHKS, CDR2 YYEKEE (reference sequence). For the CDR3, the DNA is TGTGCCAGCAGCTTCGGTGATCAGCCCCAGCATTTT. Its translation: CASSFGDQPQHF.

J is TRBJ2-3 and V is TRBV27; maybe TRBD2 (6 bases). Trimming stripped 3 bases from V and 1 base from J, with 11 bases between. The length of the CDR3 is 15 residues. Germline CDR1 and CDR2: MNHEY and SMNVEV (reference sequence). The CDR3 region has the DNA TGTGCCAGCAGTTTGGGCGGGGCCCGCACAGATACGCAGTATTTT. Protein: CASSLGGARTDTQYF.

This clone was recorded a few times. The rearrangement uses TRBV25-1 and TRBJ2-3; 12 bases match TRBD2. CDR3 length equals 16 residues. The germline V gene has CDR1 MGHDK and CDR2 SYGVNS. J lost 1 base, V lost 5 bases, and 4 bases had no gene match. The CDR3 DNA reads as TGTGCCAGCAGTAAGACTAGCGGGAGAGGCACAGATACGCAGTATTTT. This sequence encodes CASSKTSGRGTDTQYF.

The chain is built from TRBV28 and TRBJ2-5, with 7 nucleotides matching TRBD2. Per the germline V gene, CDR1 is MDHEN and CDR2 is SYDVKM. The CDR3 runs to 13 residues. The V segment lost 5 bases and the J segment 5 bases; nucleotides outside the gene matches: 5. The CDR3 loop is CASSSGERETQYF. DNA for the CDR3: TGTGCCAGCAGTAGCGGGGAGAGGGAGACCCAGTACTTC.

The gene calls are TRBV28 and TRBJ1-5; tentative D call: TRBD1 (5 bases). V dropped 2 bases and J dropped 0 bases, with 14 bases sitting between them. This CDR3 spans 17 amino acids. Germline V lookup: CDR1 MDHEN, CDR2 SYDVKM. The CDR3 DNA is TGTGCCAGCAGTTTAGTGGGCGGGGACTATAGCAATCAGCCCCAGCATTTT. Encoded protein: CASSLVGGDYSNQPQHF.

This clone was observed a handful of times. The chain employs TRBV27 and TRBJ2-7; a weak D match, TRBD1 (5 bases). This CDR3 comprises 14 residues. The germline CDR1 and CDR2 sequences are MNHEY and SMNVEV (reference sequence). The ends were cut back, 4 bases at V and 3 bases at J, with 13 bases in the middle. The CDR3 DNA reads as TGTGCCAGCAGTTACAAGGGGAACCTCTACGAGCAGTACTTC. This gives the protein CASSYKGNLYEQYF.

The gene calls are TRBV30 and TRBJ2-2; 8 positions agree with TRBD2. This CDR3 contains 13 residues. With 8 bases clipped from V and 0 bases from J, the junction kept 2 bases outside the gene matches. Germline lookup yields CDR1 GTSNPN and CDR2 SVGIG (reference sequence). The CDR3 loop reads CAGSGTNTGELFF. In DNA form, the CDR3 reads TGTGCCGGTAGCGGGACGAACACCGGGGAGCTGTTTTTT.

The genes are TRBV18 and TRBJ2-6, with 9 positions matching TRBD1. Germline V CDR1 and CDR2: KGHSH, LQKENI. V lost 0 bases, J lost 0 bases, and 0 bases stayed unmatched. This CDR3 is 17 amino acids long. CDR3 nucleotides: TGTGCCAGCTCACCACCGGGACAGGGCTCTGGGGCCAACGTCCTGACTTTC. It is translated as CASSPPGQGSGANVLTF.

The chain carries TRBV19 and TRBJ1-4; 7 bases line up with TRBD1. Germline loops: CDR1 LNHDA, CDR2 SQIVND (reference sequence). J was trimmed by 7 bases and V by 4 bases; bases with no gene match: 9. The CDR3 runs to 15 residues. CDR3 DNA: TGTGCCAGTAGTAGAGGGGGCGAAGCGGGTGAAAAACTGTTTTTT. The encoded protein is CASSRGGEAGEKLFF.

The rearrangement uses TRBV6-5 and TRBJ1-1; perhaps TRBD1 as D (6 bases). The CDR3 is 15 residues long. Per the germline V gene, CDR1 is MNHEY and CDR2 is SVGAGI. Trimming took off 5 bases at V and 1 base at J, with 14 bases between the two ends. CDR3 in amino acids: CASSRSGQQNTEAFF. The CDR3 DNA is TGTGCCAGCAGTCGAAGCGGACAGCAGAACACTGAAGCTTTCTTT.

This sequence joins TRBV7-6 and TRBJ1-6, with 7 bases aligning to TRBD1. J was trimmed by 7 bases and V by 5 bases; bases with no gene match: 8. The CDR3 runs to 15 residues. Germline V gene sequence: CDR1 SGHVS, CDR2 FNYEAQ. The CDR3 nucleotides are TGTGCCAGCAGCAGGTGGGGGACAGCAAATTCACCCCTCCACTTT. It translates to CASSRWGTANSPLHF.

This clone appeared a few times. CDR3 loop: CASSVAGLPNQPQHF. CDR3 bases: TGTGCCAGCAGCGTAGCGGGACTGCCGAATCAGCCCCAGCATTTT. V and J are TRBV9 and TRBJ1-5, with D tentatively TRBD1 (5 bases). V lost 0 bases and J lost 4, with 11 bases in between. Germline V CDR1 and CDR2: SGDLS, YYNGEE. The CDR3 length is 15 residues.

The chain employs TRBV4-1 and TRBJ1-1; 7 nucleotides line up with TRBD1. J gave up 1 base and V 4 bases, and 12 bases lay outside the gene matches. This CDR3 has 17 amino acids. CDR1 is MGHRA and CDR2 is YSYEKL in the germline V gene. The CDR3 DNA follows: TGCGCCAGCAGCCCCAGGGGTAGGGGGCGAGGGAACACTGAAGCTTTCTTT. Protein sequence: CASSPRGRGRGNTEAFF.

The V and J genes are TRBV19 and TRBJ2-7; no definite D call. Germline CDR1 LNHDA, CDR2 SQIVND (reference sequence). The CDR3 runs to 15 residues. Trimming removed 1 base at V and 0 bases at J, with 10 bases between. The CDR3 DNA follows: TGTGCCAGTAGTATAGGCAGGATCAACTCCTACGAGCAGTACTTC. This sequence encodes CASSIGRINSYEQYF.

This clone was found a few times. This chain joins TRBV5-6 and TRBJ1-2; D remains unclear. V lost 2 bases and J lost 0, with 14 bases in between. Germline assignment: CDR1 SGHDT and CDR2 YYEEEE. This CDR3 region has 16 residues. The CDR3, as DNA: TGTGCCAGCAGCTTCTGGGCCAATCAAGCTAACTATGGCTACACCTTC. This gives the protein CASSFWANQANYGYTF.

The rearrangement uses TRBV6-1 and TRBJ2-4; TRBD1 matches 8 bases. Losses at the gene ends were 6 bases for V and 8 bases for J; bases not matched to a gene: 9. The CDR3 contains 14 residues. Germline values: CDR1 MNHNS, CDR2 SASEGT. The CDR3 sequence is CASRATGAVDIQYF. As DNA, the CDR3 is TGTGCCAGCAGGGCGACAGGGGCGGTGGACATTCAGTACTTC.

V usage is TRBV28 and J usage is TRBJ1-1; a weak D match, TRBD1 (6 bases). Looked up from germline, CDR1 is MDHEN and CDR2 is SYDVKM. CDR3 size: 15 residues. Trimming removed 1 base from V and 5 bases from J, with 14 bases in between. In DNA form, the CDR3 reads TGTGCCAGCAGTTTATATGGGGGGGCCAGGACTGAAGCTTTCTTT. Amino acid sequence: CASSLYGGARTEAFF.

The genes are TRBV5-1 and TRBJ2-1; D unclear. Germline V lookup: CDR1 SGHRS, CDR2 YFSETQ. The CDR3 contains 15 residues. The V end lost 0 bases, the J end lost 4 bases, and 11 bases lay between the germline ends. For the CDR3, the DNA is TGCGCCAGCAGCTTGGCTAGGATCTCATACAATGAGCAGTTCTTC. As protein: CASSLARISYNEQFF.

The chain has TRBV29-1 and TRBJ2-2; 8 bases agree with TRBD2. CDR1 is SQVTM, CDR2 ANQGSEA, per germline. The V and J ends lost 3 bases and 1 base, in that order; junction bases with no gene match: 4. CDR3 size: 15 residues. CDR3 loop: CSVERLALNTGELFF. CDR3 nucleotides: TGCAGCGTTGAGAGACTAGCGCTGAACACCGGGGAGCTGTTTTTT.

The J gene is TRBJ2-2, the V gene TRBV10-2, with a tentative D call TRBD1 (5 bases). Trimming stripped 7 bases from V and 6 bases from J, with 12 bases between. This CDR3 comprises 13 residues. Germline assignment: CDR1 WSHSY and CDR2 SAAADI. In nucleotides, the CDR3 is TGCGCCAGCAATCTCAGGGAAGCCGGGGAGCTGTTTTTT. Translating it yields CASNLREAGELFF.

CDR3 DNA: TGTGCCAGCAGACTGGACAGGGAAGTCAATGAGCAGTTCTTC. Protein sequence: CASRLDREVNEQFF. The V call is TRBV13, the J call TRBJ2-1; TRBD1 aligns across 8 bases. CDR1 and CDR2 (germline): PRHDT, FYEKMQ (reference sequence). V trimming: 6 bases; J trimming: 6 bases; junction bases outside the gene matches: 7. This CDR3 contains 14 residues.